One sample yielded the 8 T cell receptor beta chains listed below, sequenced in a study of blood T cell repertoires in COVID-19. Only in-frame clones appear in the TCRdb table, and some are missing; sequencing was by immunoSEQ multiplex PCR. The table lists 90,000 to 130,000 clones, 80% to 90% of them singletons, with approximately 15% in the top ten. Sequenced input: peripheral blood. These receptors were obtained from a woman aged 60-70 years with acute or convalescent COVID-19.

The chain recombines TRBV5-5 with TRBJ1-6, with unresolved D. Trimming stripped 1 base from V and 8 bases from J, with 7 bases between. The CDR3 is 13 amino acids. Germline V gene data show CDR1 as SGHKS and CDR2 as YYEKEE (reference sequence). For the CDR3, the DNA is TGTGCCAGCAGCTTGTCGGGTGATTCACCCCTCCACTTT. This encodes CASSLSGDSPLHF.

The table lists this clone with a few counts. The chain employs TRBV9 and TRBJ2-5, with TRBD1 matching over 7 bases. In germline, CDR1 is SGDLS, CDR2 YYNGEE. Trimming removed 3 bases from V and 3 bases from J; junction bases left unmatched: 5. This CDR3 is 14 amino acids long. The CDR3 loop is CASSGGQQKETQYF. The CDR3 DNA reads as TGTGCCAGCAGCGGGGGACAGCAAAAAGAGACCCAGTACTTC.

This clone came up a few times. This chain uses TRBV30 with TRBJ2-2; TRBD2 matches at 7 bases. The CDR3 consists of 15 residues. The V gene's germline CDR1 is GTSNPN and CDR2 SVGIG (reference sequence). V lost 3 bases, J lost 3 bases, and 7 bases stayed unmatched. The CDR3 DNA is TGTGCCTGGAGAGACCGGGAGGTTGACACCGGGGAGCTGTTTTTT. Encoded protein: CAWRDREVDTGELFF.

This chain joins TRBV28 and TRBJ2-7; 7 bases are shared with TRBD1. Germline CDR1 is MDHEN and CDR2 is SYDVKM. Germline trimming cut 7 bases from V and 7 bases from J; bases unmatched to any gene: 19. The CDR3 is made up of 16 amino acids. The CDR3 here is CASTLDRDPLLNEQYF. The CDR3 DNA is TGTGCCAGCACTCTCGACAGGGATCCTCTTTTGAATGAGCAGTACTTC.

The chain is built from TRBV4-2 and TRBJ2-1; 9 bases line up with TRBD2. Trimming at V came to 8 bases and at J to 3 bases, leaving 8 bases not matched to a gene. This CDR3 has 15 residues. In germline, CDR1 is LGHNA, CDR2 YNFKEQ. DNA of the CDR3: TGTGCCAGCGCCTCTCCTAGCGGGGACTACAATGAGCAGTTCTTC. This codes for CASASPSGDYNEQFF.

V gene TRBV6-6 combines with J gene TRBJ1-4, with D perhaps matching TRBD1 (5 bases). The V and J ends lost 4 bases and 11 bases respectively, with 17 bases between them. This CDR3 has 14 amino acids. CDR1 and CDR2 from the germline V gene are MNHNY and SVGAGI (reference sequence). Written as DNA, the CDR3 is TGTGCCAGCAGTTCCTCGGGGGGGACGAGGAAACTGTTTTTT. This encodes CASSSSGGTRKLFF.

This clone was recorded only once. This CDR3 reads CSGVRGSNTEAFF. The CDR3 DNA follows: TGCAGCGGAGTCAGGGGATCGAACACTGAAGCTTTCTTT. The rearrangement uses TRBV29-1 and TRBJ1-1, with D possibly matching TRBD1 (6 bases). Germline assignment: CDR1 SQVTM and CDR2 ANQGSEA. The germline V and J ends were trimmed by 7 bases and 1 base, with 13 bases remaining between them. This CDR3 comprises 13 residues.

The chain joins TRBV5-5 to TRBJ1-5, with TRBD1 matching over 9 bases. V shed 3 bases and J 4 bases; nucleotides not matched to a gene: 5. There are 15 residues in the CDR3. Germline V CDR1 and CDR2: SGHKS, YYEKEE (reference sequence). The CDR3 nucleotides read TGTGCCAGCAGCTCACCGGGACAGGGAAATCAGCCCCAGCATTTT. Its protein product is CASSSPGQGNQPQHF.